These T cell receptor beta chains were read from a single sample in a study of technical replicates of blood from several donors. TCRdb keeps only in-frame clones here, not all; method: immunoSEQ multiplex PCR. The table lists more than 75,000 clones, approximately 94% of them singletons. Material: T cells isolated from PBMCs. Receptors originate from a human donor in good health. Both conserved end residues are part of each CDR3.

>16|TRBJ2-7|TRBV2
CASSEMSGRSSYEQYF
>19|TRBJ1-4|TRBV7-9
CASSFISTVQVKWQEKLFF
>14|TRBJ2-5|TRBV5-1
CASSLDRGQETQYF
>9|TRBJ1-1|TRBV19
CASSIRAFF
>14|TRBJ1-5|TRBV28
CASTEGGANQPQHF
>14|TRBJ2-7|TRBV7-9
CASSLEGDSYEQYF
>14|TRBJ1-1|TRBV7-2
CASSSLTGEFRAFF
>11|TRBJ2-7|TRBV29-1
CSVEDLDEQYF
>16|TRBJ2-1|TRBV6-4
CASSDSNAGGYNEQFF
>16|TRBJ2-1|TRBV7-9
CASSLGTSNVNNEQFF
>13|TRBJ2-3|TRBV15
CATAQAITDTQYF
>13|TRBJ2-7|TRBV6-1
CASRSTGTYEQYF
>16|TRBJ1-1|TRBV6-5
CASSYSNPGMNTEAFF
>15|TRBJ1-1|TRBV28
CASSGSGGAIGGAFF
>15|TRBJ1-2|TRBV7-6
CASSLGQGRLDGYTF